This is a list of T cell receptor beta chains from one sample in a study of T-cell reconstitution after alpha-beta-depleted transplantation in children. TCRdb redid the calling of the PCR reads with MiXCR, one entry per CDR3 protein. The table has 55,000 to 90,000 distinct CDR3 sequences, 4.9% seen once. This sample comprised PBMCs, mostly from graft donor cells, obtained 180 days after TCRalphabeta/CD19-depleted stem cell transplant. These receptors all stem from a boy in the first two years of life who had a stem cell transplant for acute myeloid leukemia, so the T cells may come from the graft donor. The CDR3 runs from the conserved cysteine through the conserved F or W. D genes are given only for firm matches. Clone size appears in some rows only: once, few, many, or a class for an expanded clone.

TRBJ2-7 | TRBV4-3 | many | TRBD1 | TGCGCCAGCAGCCAAGCCGGGACAGGGGGGTACGAGCAGTACTTC | CASSQAGTGGYEQYF
TRBJ2-3 | TRBV7-9 | many | NA | TGTGCCAGCAGTCATTTACACATTCCGGGACGCCAGGTTCCGCAGTATTTT | CASSHLHIPGRQVPQYF
TRBJ2-1 | TRBV20-1 | many | NA | TGCAGTGCTAGTTGGCCTAGTCGGAAAAGCTCCTACAATGAGCAGTTCTTC | CSASWPSRKSSYNEQFF
TRBJ2-5 | TRBV4-3 | many | NA | TGCGCCAGCAGCCAACGGTTCAGGGGAGGGGAGACCCAGTACTTC | CASSQRFRGGETQYF
TRBJ1-3 | TRBV3-1 | many | NA | TGTGCCAGCAGCCAACGTGCGAGAAGCTCTGGAAACACCATATATTTT | CASSQRARSSGNTIYF
TRBJ2-5 | TRBV20-1 | many | NA | TGCAGTGCTAGGGGAGGACGGGGAGGACCCCAGTACTTC | CSARGGRGGPQYF
TRBJ2-1 | TRBV6-5 | many | TRBD1 | TGTGCCAGCAGCGTCACTCCGGGACAGCTCAGCTCCTACAATGAGCAGTTCTTC | CASSVTPGQLSSYNEQFF
TRBJ2-1 | TRBV20-1 | medium-sized | TRBD2 | TGCAGTGCTCAGACTAGCGGCTACAATGAGCAGTTCTTC | CSAQTSGYNEQFF
TRBJ2-1 | TRBV19 | many | NA | TGTGCCAGTGGCAACTTCGATGAGCAGTTCTTC | CASGNFDEQFF
TRBJ2-1 | TRBV2 | many | TRBD2 | TGTGCCAGCAGTGTACTAGCGGGGGGACATTACAATGAGCAGTTCTTC | CASSVLAGGHYNEQFF
TRBJ2-5 | TRBV29-1 | many | NA | TGCAGCGTTGAGTCAGCACAAGAGACCCAGTACTTC | CSVESAQETQYF
TRBJ1-3 | TRBV12-3/TRBV12-4 | many | NA | TGTGCCAGCAGTTTAGCAGGGGGCTCTGGAAACACCATATATTTT | CASSLAGGSGNTIYF
TRBJ2-3 | TRBV29-1 | NA | NA | TGCAGCGTTGTCCGCGGGACAGCTCCAGATACGCAGTATTTT | CSVVRGTAPDTQYF
TRBJ1-5 | TRBV12-3/TRBV12-4 | many | NA | TGTGCCAGCAGTAATGTGGGGACGGGACAGCCCCAGCATTTT | CASSNVGTGQPQHF
TRBJ2-3 | TRBV20-1 | many | NA | TGCAGTGTGGTGTTTCCGAGCACAGATACGCAGTATTTT | CSVVFPSTDTQYF
TRBJ1-5 | TRBV10-3 | many | NA | TGTGCCATCAGTGAAGGGTCCGGCGGAGGGGGCAATCAGCCCCAGCATTTT | CAISEGSGGGGNQPQHF
TRBJ2-7 | TRBV7-6 | many | TRBD2 | TGTGCCAGCAGCAGCGGGACTAGTACGGCCGAGCAGTACTTC | CASSSGTSTAEQYF
TRBJ2-1 | TRBV5-6 | once | NA | TGTGCCAGCAGCTTGGTTAGTCAGCAGTTCTTC | CASSLVSQQFF
TRBJ1-2 | TRBV7-2 | many | NA | TGTGCCAGCAGCGACGGGGGTGGCTACACCTTC | CASSDGGGYTF
TRBJ2-2 | TRBV6-5 | many | NA | TGTGCCAGCAGTTATTCCATGAACGAGAGGACCGGGGAGCTGTTTTTT | CASSYSMNERTGELFF
TRBJ1-1 | TRBV20-1 | many | NA | TGCAGTGCTAGTAAGGCCGCTTACACTGAAGCTTTCTTT | CSASKAAYTEAFF
TRBJ1-2 | TRBV20-1 | many | TRBD1 | TGCAGTGCTAGAGGGTGGATAAGCGACAGGGGATTTGGCTACACCTTC | CSARGWISDRGFGYTF
TRBJ2-1 | TRBV15 | many | TRBD1 | TGTGCCACCAGCAGAGAAGACAGGGGAGCCTACAATGAGCAGTTCTTC | CATSREDRGAYNEQFF
TRBJ2-2 | TRBV7-9 | many | NA | TGTGCCAGCAGCTTAGCGGACACTCAAGCCGGGGAGCTGTTTTTT | CASSLADTQAGELFF
TRBJ2-1 | TRBV28 | many | NA | TGTGCCAGCAGGATCTTGGGGAGTAAGCAGTTCTTC | CASRILGSKQFF
TRBJ2-2 | TRBV12-3/TRBV12-4 | many | TRBD1 | TGTGCCAGCAGTTTCCCTGGGACAGGGAACACCGGGGAGCTGTTTTTT | CASSFPGTGNTGELFF
TRBJ1-1 | TRBV20-1 | many | NA | TGCAGTGCGGAACCCGACTCGGCGGCTTTCTTT | CSAEPDSAAFF
TRBJ2-5 | TRBV15 | many | TRBD2 | TGTGCCACCAGCGGCTTGGGACTAGCGAAAGAGACCCAGTACTTC | CATSGLGLAKETQYF
TRBJ1-2 | TRBV19 | many | TRBD1 | TGTGCCAGTAGTCCGGCAGGGACAGCCCACTATGGCTACACCTTC | CASSPAGTAHYGYTF
TRBJ1-2 | TRBV4-3 | few | TRBD1 | TGCGCCAGCAGCCAAGTCTGGGACAGGGGAACATATGGCTACACCTTC | CASSQVWDRGTYGYTF
TRBJ2-5 | TRBV4-1 | many | NA | TGCGCCAGCAGTGTGGCAGGGCAAGAGACCCAGTACTTC | CASSVAGQETQYF
TRBJ2-5 | TRBV20-1 | many | TRBD2 | TGCAGTGCTAGGGGACTAGCGGCCGTACAGAGGACCCAGTACTTC | CSARGLAAVQRTQYF
TRBJ2-5 | TRBV5-5 | many | NA | TGTGCCAGCAGCAGCACAGGGCGGAGGGAGACCCAGTACTTC | CASSSTGRRETQYF
TRBJ2-1 | TRBV24-1 | many | NA | TGTGCCACCAGTGCCACCTTTAGCCGGAGCTCCTACAATGAGCAGTTCTTC | CATSATFSRSSYNEQFF
TRBJ2-7 | TRBV19 | NA | NA | TGTGCCAGTAGTATAGGGGCCGGACAGAACGAGCAGTACTTC | CASSIGAGQNEQYF
TRBJ2-7 | TRBV30 | few | TRBD1 | TGTGCCTGGAGTGCAGGGGGTTCCTACGAGCAGTACTTC | CAWSAGGSYEQYF
TRBJ1-1 | TRBV14 | many | NA | TGTGCCAGCAGCCTATCAAGGCACACTGAAGCTTTCTTT | CASSLSRHTEAFF
TRBJ1-6 | TRBV7-8 | many | TRBD1 | TGTGCCAGCAGCTTCTACTTGGGGGGACAGACTTTTAATTCACCCCTCCACTTT | CASSFYLGGQTFNSPLHF
TRBJ2-6 | TRBV20-1 | many | NA | TGCAGTGCTAGAGATTTTGAGACGGGTGGGGCCAACGTCCTGACTTTC | CSARDFETGGANVLTF
TRBJ1-5 | TRBV12-3/TRBV12-4 | many | NA | TGTGCCAGCGCATGGGAAGGGGGAGGGGCCGACAATCAGCCCCAGCATTTT | CASAWEGGGADNQPQHF
TRBJ2-5 | TRBV7-2 | many | NA | TGTGCCAGCAGCTTCGGGGCAGCCGGGGGAGAGACCCAGTACTTC | CASSFGAAGGETQYF
TRBJ2-5 | TRBV5-6 | many | NA | TGTGCCAGCAGCTTGGGGGAGTTGGTTTCTCCGGAGACCCAGTACTTC | CASSLGELVSPETQYF
TRBJ2-2 | TRBV12-3/TRBV12-4 | many | NA | TGTGCCAGCATGAGGACCGGGGAGCTGTTTTTT | CASMRTGELFF
TRBJ1-6 | TRBV11-2 | many | NA | TGTGCCAGCAGCTTAGTTGCAGGCTATCTCTCCTATAATTCACCCCTCCACTTT | CASSLVAGYLSYNSPLHF
TRBJ2-1 | TRBV19 | many | NA | TGTGCCAGTAGGAGTAGGAGTAATGAGCAGTTCTTC | CASRSRSNEQFF
TRBJ2-2 | TRBV4-3 | many | NA | TGCGCCAGCAGCCAAACGACATTTAGACTTCCCGGGGAGCTGTTTTTT | CASSQTTFRLPGELFF
TRBJ2-1 | TRBV11-2 | many | NA | TGTGCCAGCAGCTCCGCCCAGCGGTATCACAATGAGCAGTTCTTC | CASSSAQRYHNEQFF
TRBJ2-5 | TRBV11-2 | many | NA | TGTGCCAGCAGCTTCCGGGCAGGGGAGACCCAGTACTTC | CASSFRAGETQYF
TRBJ2-1 | TRBV5-1 | many | NA | TGCGCCAGCAGCTTGGGCCGAGAGGGTGAGCAGTTCTTC | CASSLGREGEQFF
TRBJ2-2 | TRBV20-1 | many | TRBD1 | TGCAGTGCTATACGAAACAGGGGGAACACCGGGGAGCTGTTTTTT | CSAIRNRGNTGELFF
TRBJ1-1 | TRBV19 | NA | NA | TGTGCCACCAGGGGAGTAGACACTGAAGCTTTCTTT | CATRGVDTEAFF
TRBJ2-4 | TRBV23-1 | many | TRBD1 | TGCGCCAGCAGTCACCGAGTCTTCTTTCGGGACAGCAAAAACATTCAGTACTTC | CASSHRVFFRDSKNIQYF
TRBJ2-2 | TRBV25-1 | many | NA | TGTGCCAGCAGAAGAACGGGGGCTGGCAACACCGGGGAGCTGTTTTTT | CASRRTGAGNTGELFF
TRBJ1-5 | TRBV7-8 | many | NA | TGTGCCAGCAGCTTATATTCAGAAAATCAGCCCCAGCATTTT | CASSLYSENQPQHF
TRBJ2-3 | TRBV12-3/TRBV12-4 | many | TRBD1 | TGTGCCAGCACCTTTAGGGACAGGGGGCCCAATACGCAGTATTTT | CASTFRDRGPNTQYF
TRBJ1-2 | TRBV3-1 | many | NA | TGTGCCAGCAGCCAAGACAGCCAGGTCTATGGCTACACCTTC | CASSQDSQVYGYTF
TRBJ2-1 | TRBV20-1 | many | TRBD2 | TGCAGTGCCAGACCCCCAGCGGGGGGGCTGTACAATGAGCAGTTCTTC | CSARPPAGGLYNEQFF
TRBJ2-1 | TRBV7-2 | many | TRBD1 | TGTGCCAGCAGCCTCTTTCCAACGGGACAGGTATACAATGAGCAGTTCTTC | CASSLFPTGQVYNEQFF
TRBJ2-4 | TRBV5-1 | many | NA | TGCGCCAGCAGCCAGACGGGACAACTAGCCAAAAACATTCAGTACTTC | CASSQTGQLAKNIQYF